This entry describes one TCR beta chain. This clone was picked up one time. No antigen is known for it. No base-level quality is on record; no much larger clone is a single base apart. The donors were healthy, HIV-negative adults with no recently reported acute infections or vaccinations. Only Caucasian adults living in Nashville, Tennessee, USA were represented among the donors. CD4+ T cells were enriched through magnetic negative selection, after which naive cells were positively selected on CD45RA and the remaining negative fraction served as the memory subset. Blood was collected by leukapheresis, and PBMCs were isolated by Ficoll-Histopaque density gradient centrifugation and then cryopreserved in liquid nitrogen vapor phase. Purity and quantity of every magnetically sorted T cell population were checked by analytical flow cytometry. Genomic DNA was isolated from each sorted fraction and quantified by UV absorbance on a Nanodrop 2000c.

This sample is part of a study of shared clonotypes between healthy human individuals (dated by TCRdb to 2020 to 2022). Regarding the research as a whole: A couple of women and three men aged 18 to 49 years were included in the cohort. Different laboratories and diverse techniques were used to prepare libraries and sequence TCR repertoires, to increase sequencing depth and limit assay-specific biases. Per donor, three plates each were used for CD4 naive and CD4 memory, two for CD8 naive, and one for CD8 memory. Between about 0.85 and 9.5 billion PBMCs per donor were obtained by leukapheresis. To estimate repertoire size and how much clonotype sharing occurs between individuals, the study deeply sequenced the blood TCR repertoires of about five healthy adults.

Trimming at the junction amounts to 0 bases on V and 1 base on J, and the germline ends lie 6 bases apart. From its cysteine to its phenylalanine, the CDR3 spans 14 amino acids. Of all the DNA, just the CDR3 is kept, 42 bases in frame from base 1. The germline V gene yields MGHRA for CDR1 and YSYEKL for CDR2. Using the deep immunoSEQ assay, multiplex PCR amplified TCR CDR3 regions from genomic DNA. Extracted genomic DNA from each cell subset was distributed evenly across all wells of several immunoSEQ 96-well plates, and each plate was treated as a replicate. For sorted subsets, about 210 ng of genomic DNA, equivalent to 25,000 to 35,000 T cell genomes, went into each replicate PCR. The purified libraries were quantified using a Qubit 3.0 fluorometer, sized with a Bioanalyzer 2100, and then quantified again using the KAPA Library Quantification kit. Every immunoSEQ 96-well plate was sequenced on a dedicated single-read 150-cycle Illumina NextSeq 550 flow cell. Per the source publication's procedure: The immunoSEQ output contained only junctional sequences without quality scores, so filtering could not match that applied to full-length reads. Sequences were annotated with PyIR, a Python wrapper for IgBLAST v1.9, and V/J genes and CDR3 were assigned using IMGT germline references. Reads with weak V/J assignments (E-value above 1e-6), missing CDR3, stop codons, out-of-frame junctions, or ambiguous translated residues were removed. V3J clonotypes were defined as sequences sharing an identical inferred V gene, J gene, and CDR3 amino acid sequence. To compute the percentage overlap between repertoires, the number of shared unique clonotypes was divided by the size of the smaller repertoire. Repertoire richness was assessed with RTK rarefaction, the Chao1 estimator, and Recon v2.1 estimates of unobserved clonotypes. Generation probabilities were computed with OLGA for all TCRbeta clonotypes obtained by the gDNA method from four donors. TCRdb holds this immuneACCESS table with in-frame rearrangements only. Some clones are missing; in checked studies, unresolved V genes explain under half, and the rest has no known cause. The DNA gave D and trimming, while V, J and clone size come from that table. This sample gives about 960,000 clones in total; 70% to 85% of them show up just once. The top ten hold nearly 1.5% of the sample.

What the work shows at the level of the full study, not this receptor alone: Clonotypes shared by all four sorted-subset donors showed higher generation probabilities than non-shared clonotypes. Naive subsets generally had larger estimated clonotype richness than memory subsets. Even with the large sequencing depth, rarefaction of the sorted-subset datasets indicated that sequencing was incomplete. Sharing across a handful of donors was observed for roughly 5% of naive CD4, over 3% of naive CD8, 2.3% of memory CD4, and about 0.38% of memory CD8 clonotypes. The genetic and exposure-history diversity represented was limited by the small number of donors. Only blood was sampled, and tissue TCR repertoires likely differ from those in blood. Pairwise subsampling led to the expectation that sequencing depth would affect the degree of clonotype sharing among donors.

The V gene is TRBV4-1 and the J gene is TRBJ1-2, with the D gene not confidently named. The sequence was obtained from a young man in good health. The sequencing sample was made of memory CD4+ T cells sorted from blood. The cell subset or site label, as the study defines it: CD45RA-negative fraction. The CDR3 region: CASSQDGDNYGYTF. DNA sequence: TGCGCCAGCAGCCAAGATGGGGATAACTATGGCTACACCTTC.